These 29 T cell receptor beta chains were all obtained from the same sample, sequenced in a study of vaccination and CD4 T cells after COVID-19. Described treatment: approximately 10-day PBMC culture with coronavirus spike peptide pools or control peptides (ViraFEST assay). The Oncomine TCR Beta short-read assay was applied to DNA of cultured CD4+ T cells. TCRdb used MiXCR to reprocess the PCR reads, holding one entry per CDR3 protein. The table shows approximately 20,000 distinct CDR3 sequences, with around 58% occurring only once. These receptors have no known antigen. Sequencing input: CD4+ T cells from blood, cultured in vitro. The receptors were sampled from a human donor who had recovered from COVID-19.

This clonotype was counted between two and nine times. The rearrangement joins TRBV10-3 to TRBJ1-2, with D tentatively TRBD1 (5 bases). Germline CDR1 and CDR2: ENHRY and SYGVKD. The CDR3 has 15 amino acids. The V end lost 6 bases, the J end lost 0 bases, and 14 bases lay between the germline ends. The CDR3 protein is CAISAQDNSNYGYTF. The CDR3 DNA reads as TGTGCCATCAGCGCACAGGACAACTCTAACTATGGCTACACCTTC.

This sequence joins TRBV20-1 and TRBJ2-7; 8 nucleotides agree with TRBD1. The V segment lost 3 bases and the J segment 5 bases; nucleotides outside the gene matches: 9. Germline CDR1 DFQATT, CDR2 SNEGSKA (reference sequence). The CDR3 length is 14 residues. The CDR3 loop reads CSASITGGRNEQYF. The CDR3, as DNA: TGCAGTGCTAGTATAACAGGGGGGAGGAACGAGCAGTACTTC.

The chain carries TRBV10-1 and TRBJ1-1; unclear D gene. Germline CDR1 reads WNHNN; CDR2 reads SYGVQD (reference sequence). V was pared by 0 bases and J by 8 bases, with 7 bases between. The CDR3 spans 12 residues. The CDR3 spells CASSESRGEAFF. The CDR3 nucleotides are TGCGCCAGCAGTGAGTCCCGGGGAGAAGCTTTCTTT.

The V and J genes are TRBV6-5 and TRBJ1-1, with D possibly TRBD1 on 5 matching bases. Germline-derived CDR1 and CDR2 are MNHEY and SVGAGI. The germline V and J ends were trimmed by 4 bases and 4 bases, with 16 bases remaining between them. The CDR3 totals 15 residues. CDR3 residues: CASSSPGGAGTEAFF. Here the CDR3 DNA reads TGTGCCAGCAGTTCCCCGGGGGGAGCGGGCACTGAAGCTTTCTTT.

This rearrangement joins TRBV20-1 to TRBJ2-1; D gene uncertain. The CDR3 covers 16 residues. The V end lost 1 base, the J end lost 0 bases, and 13 bases lay between the germline ends. Germline CDR1 DFQATT, CDR2 SNEGSKA (reference sequence). CDR3 amino acids: CSARAMGRSSYNEQFF. Written as DNA, the CDR3 is TGCAGTGCTAGAGCCATGGGCCGTAGCTCCTACAATGAGCAGTTCTTC.

In this sample, this clonotype turned up a few times. This sequence joins TRBV7-6 and TRBJ2-5, with no clear D. Between the trimmed V and J ends, which lost 2 bases and 2 bases, there was a span of 6 bases. Germline CDR1 reads SGHVS; CDR2 reads FNYEAQ. The CDR3 consists of 13 residues. The CDR3 reads CASSLSYQETQYF. DNA of the CDR3: TGTGCCAGCAGCTTAAGTTATCAAGAGACCCAGTACTTC. Drawing the rest from reference TRBV7-6 and TRBJ2-5, the complete variable domain is GAGVSQSPRYKVTKRGQDVALRCDPISGHVSLYWYRQALGQGPEFLTYFNYEAQQDKSGLPNDRFSAERPEGSISTLTIQRTEQRDSAMYRCASSLSYQETQYFGPGTRLLVL.

The chain recombines TRBV19 with TRBJ2-2, with D hard to call. Germline V CDR1 and CDR2: LNHDA, SQIVND (reference sequence). V lost 5 bases, J lost 6 bases, and 7 bases lay in between. This CDR3 contains 12 residues. The CDR3 reads CASSPYSGELFF. In DNA form, the CDR3 reads TGTGCCAGTAGTCCCTACTCCGGGGAGCTGTTTTTT.

The chain has TRBV11-3 and TRBJ2-7; 8 bases line up with TRBD2. CDR1 is SGHNT and CDR2 is YENEEA in the germline V gene. The junction had 6 bases not matched to a gene; V was cut back by 5 bases and J by 0 bases. The CDR3 spans 15 residues. DNA of the CDR3: TGTGCCAGCAGCCTCGTGCGGGAGGTCTCCTACGAGCAGTACTTC. The encoded protein is CASSLVREVSYEQYF.

J is TRBJ2-7 and V is TRBV20-1, with a tentative D call TRBD2 (5 bases). There are 11 residues in the CDR3. V was shortened by 7 bases and J by 6 bases, with 13 bases between the two germline ends. CDR1 DFQATT and CDR2 SNEGSKA come from the germline V gene (reference sequence). CDR3 amino acids: CSVVAAGEQYF. CDR3 DNA sequence: TGCAGTGTCGTCGCCGCGGGCGAGCAGTACTTC.

This clonotype was picked up a small number of times. The chain links TRBV27 to TRBJ1-2, with TRBD1 matching 10 bases. The trim removed 5 bases at V and 7 bases at J, leaving 7 bases unmatched. The CDR3 is made up of 14 amino acids. Looked up from germline, CDR1 is MNHEY and CDR2 is SMNVEV (reference sequence). The CDR3 bases are TGTGCCAGCAGTGCCGGGACAGGGGCATCTGGCTACACCTTC. Amino acids: CASSAGTGASGYTF.

The count of this clonotype is one. The V gene is TRBV7-2, the J gene TRBJ1-2; possibly TRBD1 for D (5 bases). The CDR3 is 15 amino acids. From germline, CDR1 is SGHTA and CDR2 FQGNSA. Trimming pared 5 bases from V and 2 bases from J, leaving 15 bases between. CDR3 loop: CASSLHTGGNYGYTF. The CDR3, as DNA: TGTGCCAGCAGCCTTCATACGGGGGGAAACTATGGCTACACCTTC.

J is TRBJ2-1 and V is TRBV11-3; 7 bases map to TRBD2. Trimming took 5 bases from V and 3 from J; bases not matched to a gene: 13. Germline assignment: CDR1 SGHNT and CDR2 YENEEA. This CDR3 comprises 17 residues. This CDR3 reads CASSPRDARDYYNEQFF. The CDR3 nucleotides are TGTGCCAGCAGCCCTCGGGACGCTCGGGACTACTACAATGAGCAGTTCTTC.

V and J are TRBV2 and TRBJ2-7; no reliable D call. Germline loops: CDR1 SNHLY, CDR2 FYNNEI. CDR3 length equals 14 residues. V lost 7 bases and J lost 3, with 16 bases in between. CDR3 sequence: CASKLTEVSYEQYF. CDR3 bases: TGTGCCAGCAAACTGACTGAGGTGAGCTACGAGCAGTACTTC.

V gene TRBV20-1 combines with J gene TRBJ1-1, with TRBD1 identical over 7 bases. CDR1 and CDR2 (germline): DFQATT, SNEGSKA (reference sequence). Trimming at V came to 3 bases and at J to 0 bases, leaving 7 bases not matched to a gene. The CDR3 totals 15 residues. This CDR3 reads CSASPSRGLNTEAFF. The CDR3 DNA reads TGCAGTGCTAGTCCATCCAGGGGGTTGAACACTGAAGCTTTCTTT.

This clonotype was counted only a few times. V is TRBV6-1 and J is TRBJ1-6; no definite D call. The germline V gene has CDR1 MNHNS and CDR2 SASEGT. Trimming took off 0 bases at V and 0 bases at J, with 9 bases between the two ends. CDR3 length equals 17 residues. CDR3 bases: TGTGCCAGCAGTGAAGCGGACCCGAGCTCCTATAATTCACCCCTCCACTTT. Translated: CASSEADPSSYNSPLHF.

The gene calls are TRBV10-1 and TRBJ1-5, with a possible D match to TRBD1 (5 bases). The germline V and J ends were trimmed by 3 bases and 2 bases, with 5 bases remaining between them. The CDR3 length is 13 residues. Looked up from germline, CDR1 is WNHNN and CDR2 is SYGVQD (reference sequence). CDR3 bases: TGCGCCAGCAGTGACAGGGGCAATCAGCCCCAGCATTTT. Protein: CASSDRGNQPQHF.

The rearrangement joins TRBV27 to TRBJ2-7; TRBD1 or TRBD2 may be the D gene (5 bases each). This CDR3 comprises 15 residues. Trimming took off 5 bases at V and 6 bases at J, with 20 bases between the two ends. The germline V gene encodes CDR1 MNHEY and CDR2 SMNVEV (reference sequence). Written as DNA, the CDR3 is TGTGCCAGCAGTCCCCGGGGCGGAGTGTTAACCGAGCAGTACTTC. This encodes CASSPRGGVLTEQYF.

V and J are TRBV19 and TRBJ1-1; D gene ambiguous. V shed 11 bases and J shed 4 bases, with 14 bases lying between them. There are 12 residues in the CDR3. CDR1 and CDR2 from the germline V gene are LNHDA and SQIVND (reference sequence). In nucleotides, the CDR3 is TGTGCCTCCGCAGTGATGGGCACTGAAGCTTTCTTT. Translation: CASAVMGTEAFF.

The V call is TRBV18, the J call TRBJ1-1; the D gene is possibly TRBD1 (6 bases). Trimming left V 1 base short and J 2 bases short, with 8 bases between. The CDR3 sequence is 14 residues long. Germline V CDR1 and CDR2: KGHSH, LQKENI. The CDR3 here is CASSPRGTNTEAFF. CDR3 sequence (DNA): TGTGCCAGCTCACCACGCGGGACAAACACTGAAGCTTTCTTT.

The chain combines TRBV20-1 with TRBJ1-4, with D tentatively TRBD1 (5 bases). With 6 bases removed from V and 0 bases from J, the gap between germline ends came to 11 bases. Germline-derived CDR1 and CDR2 are DFQATT and SNEGSKA (reference sequence). This CDR3 region has 14 residues. CDR3 loop: CSAPWTPTNEKLFF. The CDR3 bases are TGCAGTGCGCCTTGGACACCAACTAATGAAAAACTGTTTTTT.

The chain carries TRBV20-1 and TRBJ2-3; D gene unclear. The ends were cut back, 0 bases at V and 1 base at J, with 23 bases in the middle. The V gene's germline CDR1 is DFQATT and CDR2 SNEGSKA (reference sequence). The CDR3 is 19 residues long. CDR3 residues: CSARDPPGGKARGTDTQYF. CDR3 nucleotides: TGCAGTGCTAGAGATCCTCCTGGCGGTAAAGCGCGTGGCACAGATACGCAGTATTTT.

This chain uses TRBV2 with TRBJ2-4; D is undetermined. Germline loops: CDR1 SNHLY, CDR2 FYNNEI. The germline V and J ends were trimmed by 4 bases and 4 bases, with 11 bases remaining between them. This CDR3 region has 14 residues. CDR3 nucleotide sequence: TGTGCCAGCAGTGGAACGGCGTTGAAAAACATTCAGTACTTC. Translating gives CASSGTALKNIQYF.

This clonotype was observed a handful of times. The chain carries TRBV6-1 and TRBJ1-2, with 7 positions matching TRBD1. The ends lost 7 bases at V and 4 bases at J; junction bases unmatched: 6. This CDR3 contains 13 residues. The V gene's germline CDR1 is MNHNS and CDR2 SASEGT. The DNA for the CDR3 is TGTGCCAGCATCCCGGGACAGACCTATGGCTACACCTTC. This translates into CASIPGQTYGYTF.

This clonotype was seen a few times. The rearrangement links TRBV20-1 to TRBJ2-3; 7 positions agree with TRBD1. Trimming at V came to 4 bases and at J to 4 bases, leaving 5 bases not matched to a gene. CDR1 and CDR2 (germline): DFQATT, SNEGSKA (reference sequence). The CDR3 totals 13 residues. In nucleotides, the CDR3 is TGCAGTGCTATTTCGGGACAGTCAGATACGCAGTATTTT. Translation gives CSAISGQSDTQYF.

The chain carries TRBV21-1 and TRBJ2-1; the D call of TRBD1 is as the table states it, not checked on the DNA. TRBV21-1 counts as a pseudogene. This CDR3 is built from 16 residues. The CDR3 sequence: CASSKKADRAGPEQFF. CDR3 bases: TGTGCCAGCAGCAAAAAGGCCGACAGGGCAGGGCCCGAGCAGTTCTTC.

This clonotype was counted between two and nine times. The gene calls are TRBV7-8 and TRBJ2-1; D may be TRBD1 (6 bases). Looked up from germline, CDR1 is SGHVS and CDR2 is FQNEAQ. V was pared by 5 bases and J by 4 bases, with 12 bases between. The CDR3 consists of 14 residues. The CDR3 region is CASSPWTAYNEQFF. As DNA, the CDR3 is TGTGCCAGCAGCCCGTGGACAGCGTACAATGAGCAGTTCTTC.

This clonotype turned up a few times. The V call is TRBV6-5, the J call TRBJ1-5; 8 bases are shared with TRBD1. With 4 bases clipped from V and 7 bases from J, the junction kept 6 bases outside the gene matches. Per the germline V gene, CDR1 is MNHEY and CDR2 is SVGAGI. The CDR3 runs to 14 residues. This CDR3 is CASSSPGGGQPQHF. CDR3 bases: TGTGCCAGCAGTTCCCCAGGGGGCGGGCAGCCCCAGCATTTT.

Only a few counts were recorded for this clonotype. The chain is built from TRBV27 and TRBJ1-6; D call uncertain. The germline V gene encodes CDR1 MNHEY and CDR2 SMNVEV (reference sequence). This CDR3 has 12 amino acids. V lost 6 bases and J 7 bases, leaving 7 bases between the germline ends. The CDR3 region has the DNA TGTGCCAGCAGCGAGACAAATTCACCCCTCCACTTT. This encodes CASSETNSPLHF.

The genes are TRBV7-2 and TRBJ1-2; D unresolved. Looked up from germline, CDR1 is SGHTA and CDR2 is FQGNSA. The V end was cut by 6 bases, the J end by 7 bases, with 15 bases between. The CDR3 length is 13 residues. The CDR3 region is CASRYSRVSGYTF. In nucleotides, the CDR3 is TGTGCCAGCAGGTACTCGCGTGTCTCTGGCTACACCTTC.